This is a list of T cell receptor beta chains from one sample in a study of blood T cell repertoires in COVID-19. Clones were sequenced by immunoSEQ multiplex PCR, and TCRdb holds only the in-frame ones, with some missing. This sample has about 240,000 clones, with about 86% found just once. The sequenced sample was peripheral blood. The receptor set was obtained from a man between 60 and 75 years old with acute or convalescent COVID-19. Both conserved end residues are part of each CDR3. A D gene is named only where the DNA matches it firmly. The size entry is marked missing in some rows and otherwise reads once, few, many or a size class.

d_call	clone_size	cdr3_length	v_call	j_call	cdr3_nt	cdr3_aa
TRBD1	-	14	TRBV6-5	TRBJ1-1	TGTGCCAGCGGGAGGGACAGGGAGGACACTGAAGCTTTCTTT	CASGRDREDTEAFF
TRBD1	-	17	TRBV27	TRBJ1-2	TGTGCCAGCAGACCTACCAAGACAGGGGAGAGCGCTTGGGGCTACACCTTC	CASRPTKTGESAWGYTF
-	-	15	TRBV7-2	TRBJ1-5	TGTGCCAGCAGCTTAGGAGGCGGGGTTTATCAGCCCCAGCATTTT	CASSLGGGVYQPQHF
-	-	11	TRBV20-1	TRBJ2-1	TGCAGTGCTCCCCAGGTCCCACAGCAGTTCTTC	CSAPQVPQQFF
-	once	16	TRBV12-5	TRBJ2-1	TGTGCTAGTGGTCTACCAGGACAGGGAGGGTACAATGAGCAGTTCTTC	CASGLPGQGGYNEQFF
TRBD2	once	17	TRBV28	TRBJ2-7	TGTGCCAGCAGTTCGCCCGGCGCCTCTAGCGGGAGGTACGAGCAGTACTTC	CASSSPGASSGRYEQYF
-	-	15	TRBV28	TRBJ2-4	TGTGCCAGCAGCCCGCCCGGGGCAGGGGGGTACATTCAGTACTTC	CASSPPGAGGYIQYF
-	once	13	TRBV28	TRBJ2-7	TGTGCCAGCACCCTCCCGGGGGCCTACGAGCAGTACTTC	CASTLPGAYEQYF
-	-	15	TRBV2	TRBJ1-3	TGTGCCAGCAGTGGAGAAACAGGGATCGGTAACACCATATATTTT	CASSGETGIGNTIYF
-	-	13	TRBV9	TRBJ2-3	TGTGCCAGCAGCGTAGGAGTATCCGATACGCAGTATTTT	CASSVGVSDTQYF
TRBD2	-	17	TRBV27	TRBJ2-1	TGTGCCAGCAGTTTATCCCGACTAGCGTATTCCTACAATGAGCAGTTCTTC	CASSLSRLAYSYNEQFF
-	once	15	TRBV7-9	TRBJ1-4	TGTGCCAGCAGCTTTAACGGTCCAACTAATGAAAAACTGTTTTTT	CASSFNGPTNEKLFF
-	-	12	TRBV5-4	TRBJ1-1	TGTGCCAGCAGCTTGAGGAGCAGAGAAGCTTTCTTT	CASSLRSREAFF
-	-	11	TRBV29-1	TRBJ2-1	TGCAGCACCGAAGGGGGTAATGAGCAGTTCTTC	CSTEGGNEQFF
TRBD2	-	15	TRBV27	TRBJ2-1	TGTGCCAGCAGTTTATCGGCGGGAGAGGTCCGGGAGCAGTTCTTC	CASSLSAGEVREQFF
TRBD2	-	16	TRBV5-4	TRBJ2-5	TGTGCCAGCAGGCCGTCTAGCGGGAGGTTCCAAGAGACCCAGTACTTC	CASRPSSGRFQETQYF
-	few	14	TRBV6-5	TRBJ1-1	TGTGCCAGCAGTCCCCCCCAGATGTATACTGAAGCTTTCTTT	CASSPPQMYTEAFF
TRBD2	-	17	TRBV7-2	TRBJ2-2	TGTGCCAGCAGCTCCCGAGGTGGACTAGCGGGAGCCGGGGAGCTGTTTTTT	CASSSRGGLAGAGELFF
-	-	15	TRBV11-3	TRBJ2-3	TGTGCCAGCAACAAACAGGGCCTTAGCACAGATACGCAGTATTTT	CASNKQGLSTDTQYF
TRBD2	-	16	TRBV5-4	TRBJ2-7	TGTGCCACCGCGGCCGGACTAGCAAAAAGTGGCTACGAGCAGTACTTC	CATAAGLAKSGYEQYF
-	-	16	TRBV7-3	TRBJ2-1	TGTGCCAGCAGCTTGGGGACTTCTCGCTCCTACAATGAGCAGTTCTTC	CASSLGTSRSYNEQFF
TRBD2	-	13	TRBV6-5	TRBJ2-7	TGTGCCAGCAGGACCCCACGGGAGGGGAAGCAGTACTTC	CASRTPREGKQYF
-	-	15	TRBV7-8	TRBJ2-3	TGTGCCAGCAGCTTAAGTAGTCTCAGCACAGATACGCAGTATTTT	CASSLSSLSTDTQYF
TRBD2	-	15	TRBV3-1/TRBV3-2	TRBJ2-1	TGTGCCAGCAGCCAGGTGGCTAGCGGGAGGAATGAGCAGTTCTTC	CASSQVASGRNEQFF
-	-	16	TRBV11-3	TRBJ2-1	TGTGCCAGCAGCTTGGACACAGGGCGTCGTCACAATGAGCAGTTCTTC	CASSLDTGRRHNEQFF
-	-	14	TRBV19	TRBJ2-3	TGTGCCAGTAGTCCTTCCGGAGAGACGGATACGCAGTATTTT	CASSPSGETDTQYF
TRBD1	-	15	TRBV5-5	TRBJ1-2	TGTGCCAGCAGCTCCGGGACAGGGATGGAGTATGGCTACACCTTC	CASSSGTGMEYGYTF
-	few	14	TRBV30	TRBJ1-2	TGTGCCTGGAGTATTTTTAGGGGGATCTATGGCTACACCTTC	CAWSIFRGIYGYTF
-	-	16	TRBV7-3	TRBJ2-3	TGTGCCAGCAGCTTATCGGAGGGCCAAGGGGAAGATACGCAGTATTTT	CASSLSEGQGEDTQYF
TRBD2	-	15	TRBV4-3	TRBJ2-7	TGCGCCAGCAGCCAAGTCTTTAATAAGCGGGAGAGGCAGTACTTC	CASSQVFNKRERQYF
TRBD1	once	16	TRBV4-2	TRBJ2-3	TGTGCCAGCAGCCAAGCTAGGGGGCGGGGCACAGATACGCAGTATTTT	CASSQARGRGTDTQYF
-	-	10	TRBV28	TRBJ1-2	TGTGCCAGCTTTGAAGCCGGCTACACCTTC	CASFEAGYTF
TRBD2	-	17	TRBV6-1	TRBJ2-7	TGTGCCAGCAGTGGAGGGGGTAGCGGGAGGGCCCCCTACGAGCAGTACTTC	CASSGGGSGRAPYEQYF
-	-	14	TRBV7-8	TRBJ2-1	TGTGCCAGCAGCTTTTCTAGCTCCTACAATGAGCAGTTCTTC	CASSFSSSYNEQFF
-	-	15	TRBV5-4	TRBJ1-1	TGTGCCAGCAGCTTGGCCACTCCGGGGAACACTGAAGCTTTCTTT	CASSLATPGNTEAFF
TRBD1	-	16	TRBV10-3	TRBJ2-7	TGTGCCATCAGTGAGACGGCTGCGACAGGGCCTTACGAGCAGTACTTC	CAISETAATGPYEQYF
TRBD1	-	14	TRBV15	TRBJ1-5	TGTGCCACCAGTAGACAGGGGCGCAATCAGCCCCAGCATTTT	CATSRQGRNQPQHF
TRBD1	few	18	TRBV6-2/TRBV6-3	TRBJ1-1	TGTGCCAGCAGTTACCCATTGACAGGGGCAAATCCGAACACTGAAGCTTTCTTT	CASSYPLTGANPNTEAFF
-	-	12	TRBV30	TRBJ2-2	TGTGCCTGGAACGGGGTACCCGGGGAGCTGTTTTTT	CAWNGVPGELFF
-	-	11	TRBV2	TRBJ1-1	TGTGCCAGAACGGGGGGAGGTGAAGCTTTCTTT	CARTGGGEAFF